This T cell receptor (beta chain) was documented in a study of breast tumors, draining lymph nodes, adjacent tissues. One entry per CDR3 protein, called by TCRdb with MiXCR from the multiplex PCR reads. The table shows over 200,000 distinct CDR3 sequences, with nearly 35% occurring only once. Axillary draining lymph nodes of breast cancer patients supplied the node samples. CDR3 length equals 21 residues. The V gene end was trimmed by 0 bases and the J gene end by 1 base; junction bases not matched to a gene: 13. The germline V gene has CDR1 KGHDR and CDR2 SFDVKD. The genes are TRBV24-1 and TRBJ2-2, with 10 bases that match TRBD2. Material: axillary lymph node tissue. The receptor was isolated from a female donor with breast cancer. Some clones in this sample may be carry-over from other donors' samples. CDR3 loop: CATSDLDFVASGSGNTGELFF. The CDR3 coding sequence is TGTGCCACCAGTGATTTGGATTTTGTCGCTAGCGGGAGCGGGAACACCGGGGAGCTGTTTTTT.